This is a list of T cell receptor beta chains from one sample in a study of cytomegalovirus exposure and HLA in healthy donors. Measured with immunoSEQ multiplex PCR; TCRdb has only the in-frame clones, and not every one. This sample's table has some 40,000 clones. The sample comprised PBMCs. Receptor source: a human donor in good health. Both conserved end residues are part of each CDR3.

j_gene,v_gene,CDR3aa
TRBJ2-3,TRBV4-2,CASSQGGGDADTQYF
TRBJ2-7,TRBV7-6,CASSLLTGQGGSGEQYF
TRBJ1-5,TRBV15,CATSGGTVNQPQHF
TRBJ1-2,TRBV15,CATSRDSEANYGYTF
TRBJ2-3,TRBV2,CASSGNFPSTDTQYF
TRBJ1-6,TRBV5-6,CASSLGQGGNSPLHF
TRBJ1-2,TRBV7-9,CASSPDRGQGYTF
TRBJ2-7,TRBV27,CASSFSGPYEQYF
TRBJ2-7,TRBV29-1,CSVDKDRVGEQYF
TRBJ2-2,TRBV7-2,CASSRTSGGTNTGELFF
TRBJ1-5,TRBV7-2,CASSSEPNQPQHF
TRBJ1-4,TRBV29-1,CSATGQHNEKLFF
TRBJ1-6,TRBV5-3,CARSIRNWSCNSPLHF
TRBJ2-5,TRBV18,CASSLRTGEETQYF
TRBJ1-6,TRBV2,CASSVGQGANSPLHF